The rows below give T cell receptor beta chains drawn from one sample of a study of OX40 agonist ivuxolimab in advanced cancers. The table came from immunoSEQ multiplex PCR; TCRdb's copy has only in-frame clones and leaves some out. The repertoire consists of 55,000 to 85,000 clones, with just over 85% occurring once and the leading ten covering approximately 3%. The sequencing here drew on CD4+ or CD8+ T cells sorted from blood, taken in a trial of the OX40 agonist ivuxolimab. The receptor source for this set is an adult with an advanced solid tumor such as melanoma, head and neck, liver or kidney cancer. The CDR3 runs from the conserved cysteine through the conserved F or W. A D gene is named only where the DNA matches it firmly. Rows give clone size only sometimes, using once, few, many, or a class for an expanded clone.

CDR3aa: CSVARTVNTEAFF; CDR3nt: TGCAGCGTTGCCAGGACCGTGAACACTGAAGCTTTCTTT; j_gene: TRBJ1-1; v_gene: TRBV29-1; abundance: -; d_gene: -
CDR3aa: CASRTSTNEKLFF; CDR3nt: TGCGCCAGCAGAACCTCAACTAATGAAAAACTGTTTTTT; j_gene: TRBJ1-4; v_gene: TRBV5-1; abundance: -; d_gene: -
CDR3aa: CASRGDGGMNTGELFF; CDR3nt: TGCGCCAGCAGGGGGGATGGCGGGATGAACACCGGGGAGCTGTTTTTT; j_gene: TRBJ2-2; v_gene: TRBV5-1; abundance: -; d_gene: -
CDR3aa: CASSPDSNSPLHF; CDR3nt: TGCGCCAGCAGCCCTGACTCGAATTCACCCCTCCACTTT; j_gene: TRBJ1-6; v_gene: TRBV5-1; abundance: -; d_gene: -
CDR3aa: CASSGILELFF; CDR3nt: TGTGCCAGCAGCGGGATTTTGGAGCTGTTTTTT; j_gene: TRBJ2-2; v_gene: TRBV2; abundance: -; d_gene: -
CDR3aa: CASSLVVGARGTDTQYF; CDR3nt: TGTGCCAGCAGCTTGGTTGTGGGGGCCCGCGGCACAGATACGCAGTATTTT; j_gene: TRBJ2-3; v_gene: TRBV5-4; abundance: medium-sized; d_gene: -
CDR3aa: CASSLGGDQPQHF; CDR3nt: TGCGCCAGCAGCTTGGGCGGGGATCAGCCCCAGCATTTT; j_gene: TRBJ1-5; v_gene: TRBV5-1; abundance: -; d_gene: -
CDR3aa: CAIRARPQGNYGYTF; CDR3nt: TGTGCCATCAGGGCCCGCCCGCAGGGGAATTACGGCTACACCTTC; j_gene: TRBJ1-2; v_gene: TRBV10-3; abundance: -; d_gene: -
CDR3aa: CASSAWTGGGKGEQYF; CDR3nt: TGTGCCAGCAGTGCATGGACAGGGGGCGGAAAGGGCGAGCAGTACTTC; j_gene: TRBJ2-7; v_gene: TRBV6-1; abundance: few; d_gene: TRBD1
CDR3aa: CASNGRGETQYF; CDR3nt: TGTGCCAGCAACGGACGGGGAGAGACCCAGTACTTC; j_gene: TRBJ2-5; v_gene: TRBV13; abundance: -; d_gene: -